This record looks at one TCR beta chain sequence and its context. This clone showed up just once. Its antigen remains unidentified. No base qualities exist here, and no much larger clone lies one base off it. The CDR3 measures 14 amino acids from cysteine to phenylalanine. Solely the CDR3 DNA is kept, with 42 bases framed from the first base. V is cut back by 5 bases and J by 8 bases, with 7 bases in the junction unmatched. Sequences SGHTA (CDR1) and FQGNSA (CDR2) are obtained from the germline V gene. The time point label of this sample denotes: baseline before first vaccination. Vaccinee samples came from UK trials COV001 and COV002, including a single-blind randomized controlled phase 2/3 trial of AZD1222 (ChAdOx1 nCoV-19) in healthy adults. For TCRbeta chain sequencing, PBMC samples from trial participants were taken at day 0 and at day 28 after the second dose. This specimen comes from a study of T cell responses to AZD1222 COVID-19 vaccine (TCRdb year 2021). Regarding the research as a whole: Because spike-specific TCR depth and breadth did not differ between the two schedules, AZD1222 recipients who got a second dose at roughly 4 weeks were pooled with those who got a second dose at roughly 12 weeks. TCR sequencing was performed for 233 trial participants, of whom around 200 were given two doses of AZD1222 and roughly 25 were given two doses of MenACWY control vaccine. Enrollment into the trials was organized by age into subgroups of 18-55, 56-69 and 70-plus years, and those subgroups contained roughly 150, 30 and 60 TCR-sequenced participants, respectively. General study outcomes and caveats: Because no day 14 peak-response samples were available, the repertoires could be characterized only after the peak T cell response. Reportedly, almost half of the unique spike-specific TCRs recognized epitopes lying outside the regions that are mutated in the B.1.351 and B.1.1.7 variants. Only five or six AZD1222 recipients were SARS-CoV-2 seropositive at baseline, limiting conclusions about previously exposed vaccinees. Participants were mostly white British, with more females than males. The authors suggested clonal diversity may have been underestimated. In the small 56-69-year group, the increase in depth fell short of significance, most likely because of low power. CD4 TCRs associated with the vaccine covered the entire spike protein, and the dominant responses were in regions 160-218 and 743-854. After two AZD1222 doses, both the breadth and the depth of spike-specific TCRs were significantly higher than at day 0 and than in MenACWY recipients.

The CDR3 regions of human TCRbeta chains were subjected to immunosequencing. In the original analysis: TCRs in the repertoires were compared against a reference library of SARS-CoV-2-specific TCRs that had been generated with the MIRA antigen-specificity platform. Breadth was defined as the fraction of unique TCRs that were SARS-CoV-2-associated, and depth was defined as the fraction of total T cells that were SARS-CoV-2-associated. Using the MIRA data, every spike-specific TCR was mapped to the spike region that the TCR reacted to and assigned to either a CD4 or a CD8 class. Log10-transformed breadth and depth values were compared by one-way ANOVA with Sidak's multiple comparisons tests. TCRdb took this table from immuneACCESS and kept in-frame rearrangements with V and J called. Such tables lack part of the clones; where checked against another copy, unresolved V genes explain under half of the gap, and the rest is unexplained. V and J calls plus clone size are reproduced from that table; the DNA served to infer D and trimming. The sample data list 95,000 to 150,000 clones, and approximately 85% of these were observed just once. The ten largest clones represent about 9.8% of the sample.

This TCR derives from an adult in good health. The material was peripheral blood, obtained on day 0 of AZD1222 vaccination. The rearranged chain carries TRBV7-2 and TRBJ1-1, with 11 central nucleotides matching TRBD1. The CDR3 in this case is CASSPGQGGREAFF. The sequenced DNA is TGTGCCAGCAGCCCGGGACAGGGGGGGCGAGAAGCTTTCTTT.